Below, 7 T cell receptor beta chains from the same sample are listed, as sequenced in a study of control samples from healthy donors and cancer patients. Profiled with immunoSEQ multiplex PCR; TCRdb holds only in-frame clones, not every one. Of 100,000 or so clones in the sample, more than 85% were seen once. Material for sequencing was blood. These receptors were taken from a man younger than 40 in good health.

CDR3 loop: CATAGGGHGRDTQYF. The CDR3 DNA reads as TGTGCCACCGCAGGCGGGGGGCATGGGAGAGATACGCAGTATTTT. The chain has TRBV24-1 and TRBJ2-3, with TRBD2 identical over 8 bases. Germline V gives CDR1 KGHDR, CDR2 SFDVKD. J lost 5 bases, V lost 9 bases, and 12 bases had no gene match. This CDR3 has 15 residues.

This sequence joins TRBV5-1 and TRBJ1-2, with 7 positions matching TRBD1. Germline V CDR1 and CDR2: SGHRS, YFSETQ. CDR3 size: 17 residues. V shed 5 bases and J 0 bases; nucleotides not matched to a gene: 13. The CDR3 coding sequence is TGCGCCAGCAGGGAGACCCCACAGGGGCACACTAACTATGGCTACACCTTC. Protein: CASRETPQGHTNYGYTF. Full variable domain (remainder filled in from reference TRBV5-1 and TRBJ1-2): KAGVTQTPRYLIKTRGQQVTLSCSPISGHRSVSWYQQTPGQGLQFLFEYFSETQRNKGNFPGRFSGRQFSNSRSEMNVSTLELGDSALYLCASRETPQGHTNYGYTFGSGTRLTVV.

The table lists this clone with a count of one. The chain links TRBV24-1 to TRBJ2-3; D may be TRBD2 (6 bases). Germline CDR1 and CDR2: KGHDR and SFDVKD. The CDR3 runs 16 residues. V gave up 3 bases and J gave up 0 bases, with 12 bases separating them. The CDR3 here is CATSDRDGTSTDTQYF. CDR3 DNA sequence: TGTGCCACCAGTGATAGGGACGGGACTAGCACAGATACGCAGTATTTT.

V is TRBV19 and J is TRBJ2-2; 13 bases map to TRBD2. CDR3 size: 18 residues. V shed 4 bases and J 1 base; nucleotides not matched to a gene: 6. The V gene's germline CDR1 is LNHDA and CDR2 SQIVND (reference sequence). The DNA of the CDR3 is TGTGCCAGTAGTAACAAGGGACTAGCGGGGAGGAACACCGGGGAGCTGTTTTTT. Translating it yields CASSNKGLAGRNTGELFF.

V and J are TRBV12-3 or TRBV12-4 and TRBJ1-2, with 7 bases aligning to TRBD1. This CDR3 comprises 13 residues. J was trimmed by 2 bases and V by 6 bases; bases with no gene match: 3. CDR3 residues: CASRDRSNYGYTF. CDR3 nucleotides: TGTGCCAGCAGGGACAGGAGCAACTATGGCTACACCTTC.

The rearrangement uses TRBV19 and TRBJ1-2, with a tentative D call TRBD1 (6 bases). V gave up 5 bases and J gave up 1 base, with 14 bases separating them. The CDR3 contains 15 residues. The germline V gene encodes CDR1 LNHDA and CDR2 SQIVND (reference sequence). CDR3 residues: CASSGQSRGNYGYTF. The DNA of the CDR3 is TGTGCCAGTAGTGGCCAATCCAGGGGTAACTATGGCTACACCTTC. Supplemented by reference TRBV19 and TRBJ1-2, the full variable domain reads DGGITQSPKYLFRKEGQNVTLSCEQNLNHDAMYWYRQDPGQGLRLIYYSQIVNDFQKGDIAEGYSVSREKKESFPLTVTSAQKNPTAFYLCASSGQSRGNYGYTFGSGTRLTVV.

The chain is built from TRBV6-6 and TRBJ2-7; no reliable D call. The germline V gene has CDR1 MNHNY and CDR2 SVGAGI (reference sequence). With 6 bases removed from V and 6 bases from J, the gap between germline ends came to 18 bases. The CDR3 totals 14 residues. The CDR3 loop reads CASRPRVQSLEQYV. The CDR3 DNA reads TGTGCCAGCAGACCCCGGGTCCAGTCGCTCGAGCAGTACGTC.